This T cell receptor (beta chain) comes out of a study of T cell changes during pregnancy in multiple sclerosis. This CDR3 has 15 amino acids. Germline values: CDR1 SGHRS, CDR2 YFSETQ. V lost 4 bases to trimming and J lost 6 bases; unmatched junction nucleotides: 12. Produced via immunoSEQ multiplex PCR; TCRdb's table is partial and in-frame only. Here the sample spans 90,000 to 95,000 clones, around 93% being singletons. The source of this sequence is a female donor with multiple sclerosis, enrolled in a pregnancy study. The rearrangement links TRBV5-1 to TRBJ2-7; 8 positions agree with TRBD1. Sequencing used peripheral blood, obtained before pregnancy. CDR3 in amino acids: CASSNIRTGLGEQYF. The CDR3 bases are TGCGCCAGCAGCAATATAAGGACAGGGTTGGGCGAGCAGTACTTC.